These 30 T cell receptor beta chains were all obtained from the same sample, sequenced in a study of T cell responses to AZD1222 COVID-19 vaccine. TCRdb's copy holds only in-frame clones and misses some; the assay was immunoSEQ multiplex PCR. Among 150,000 or so clones, roughly nine tenths were seen once, and the ten largest hold 4.5% to 6.5%. This specimen was peripheral blood, taken on day 0 of AZD1222 vaccination. The origin of the receptors is an adult in good health.

This sequence joins TRBV6-1 and TRBJ1-2, with D unresolved. The CDR3 runs to 12 residues. V gave up 1 base and J gave up 8 bases, with 8 bases separating them. Germline CDR1 reads MNHNS; CDR2 reads SASEGT. The CDR3 loop reads CASSEVIRGYTF. The CDR3 DNA follows: TGTGCCAGCAGTGAAGTTATTAGAGGCTACACCTTC.

V usage is TRBV10-3 and J usage is TRBJ1-2, with 7 bases identical to TRBD1. The CDR3 covers 12 residues. Germline loops: CDR1 ENHRY, CDR2 SYGVKD. Trimming removed 5 bases from V and 8 bases from J; junction bases left unmatched: 5. CDR3 amino acids: CAISRTGQGYTF. In DNA form, the CDR3 reads TGTGCCATCAGTAGGACAGGACAAGGCTACACCTTC.

The chain recombines TRBV5-5 with TRBJ2-5; 12 nucleotides match TRBD1. The trim removed 0 bases at V and 6 bases at J, leaving 6 bases unmatched. The CDR3 contains 16 residues. Per germline, CDR1 SGHKS and CDR2 YYEKEE (reference sequence). The CDR3 DNA reads as TGTGCCAGCAGCTTGGAGGGACAGGGGGCTTGGAAGACCCAGTACTTC. This codes for CASSLEGQGAWKTQYF.

The chain links TRBV3-1 (or the pseudogene TRBV3-2) to TRBJ1-1; D is unresolved. Germline loops: CDR1 LGHDT, CDR2 YNNKEL (reference sequence). The V gene lost 0 bases and the J gene lost 4 bases, with 12 bases spanning the gap. The CDR3 covers 15 residues. CDR3 residues: CASSQDRRVATEAFF. CDR3 coding DNA: TGTGCCAGCAGCCAAGATCGGAGGGTCGCCACTGAAGCTTTCTTT.

The chain carries TRBV19 and TRBJ2-3; D perhaps matches TRBD2 (6 bases). The CDR3 has 13 amino acids. V gave up 5 bases and J gave up 1 base, with 7 bases separating them. Germline assignment: CDR1 LNHDA and CDR2 SQIVND (reference sequence). The CDR3 sequence is CASSASGTDTQYF. The CDR3 bases are TGTGCCAGTAGTGCTAGCGGCACAGATACGCAGTATTTT. The full variable domain, its missing parts supplied by reference TRBV19 and TRBJ2-3, is DGGITQSPKYLFRKEGQNVTLSCEQNLNHDAMYWYRQDPGQGLRLIYYSQIVNDFQKGDIAEGYSVSREKKESFPLTVTSAQKNPTAFYLCASSASGTDTQYFGPGTRLTVL.

The genes are TRBV2 and TRBJ2-1; 9 bases align to TRBD2. The J segment lost 7 bases and the V segment lost 4 bases, leaving 5 bases of the junction unmatched. In germline, CDR1 is SNHLY, CDR2 FYNNEI. This CDR3 is built from 14 residues. Written as DNA, the CDR3 is TGTGCCAGCAGTGTTGCGGGAGGGCGTAATGAGCAGTTCTTC. Amino acids: CASSVAGGRNEQFF.

To note about this clone: Other DNA sequences in the same sample also yield this CDR3. The V and J genes are TRBV29-1 and TRBJ1-1; D remains unclear. Per germline, CDR1 SQVTM and CDR2 ANQGSEA. V was trimmed by 4 bases and J by 5 bases, leaving 5 bases between them. This CDR3 contains 10 residues. CDR3 nucleotide sequence: TGCAGCGTTGTGGTAACTGAAGCTTTCTTT. Protein product: CSVVVTEAFF.

The chain recombines TRBV6-2 or TRBV6-3 with TRBJ1-5; D is possibly TRBD1 (5 bases). V lost 4 bases, J lost 4 bases, and 11 bases lay in between. The CDR3 spans 14 residues. CDR1 and CDR2 from the germline V gene are MNHEY and SVGEGT. As DNA, the CDR3 is TGTGCCAGCAGTTCCACAGGTTTGAATCAGCCCCAGCATTTT. Its translation is CASSSTGLNQPQHF.

V usage is TRBV10-3 and J usage is TRBJ2-7; D is ambiguous. This CDR3 region has 15 residues. The germline V gene encodes CDR1 ENHRY and CDR2 SYGVKD. V lost 7 bases, J lost 3 bases, and 19 bases lay in between. CDR3 sequence reads: CAIIPVGPDFYEQYF. The CDR3 nucleotides read TGTGCCATCATCCCAGTAGGACCGGATTTCTACGAGCAGTACTTC.

The chain employs TRBV19 and TRBJ1-2; D is unclear. From germline, CDR1 is LNHDA and CDR2 SQIVND (reference sequence). Deletions cut 1 base from V and 4 bases from J, with 10 bases between. The CDR3 runs to 14 residues. This CDR3 reads CASSIGAVFYGYTF. The CDR3 bases are TGTGCCAGTAGTATAGGAGCAGTCTTCTATGGCTACACCTTC.

The V and J genes are TRBV6-5 and TRBJ2-1; the match to TRBD2 covers 7 bases. Per germline, CDR1 MNHEY and CDR2 SVGAGI. The length of the CDR3 is 14 residues. Trimming took 7 bases from V and 4 from J; bases not matched to a gene: 7. DNA for the CDR3: TGTGCCAGCAAGACAGCGGGATTATACAATGAGCAGTTCTTC. Translating gives CASKTAGLYNEQFF.

The chain is built from TRBV14 and TRBJ1-1; D is undetermined. Germline loops: CDR1 SGHDN, CDR2 FVKESK. This CDR3 has 13 residues. Trimming removed 5 bases from V and 0 bases from J, with 7 bases in between. The CDR3 here is CASSFHMNTEAFF. CDR3 DNA sequence: TGTGCCAGCAGCTTTCACATGAACACTGAAGCTTTCTTT.

The chain combines TRBV3-1 (or the pseudogene TRBV3-2) with TRBJ2-1; 7 bases match TRBD1. V gave up 1 base and J gave up 2 bases; unmatched junction bases: 2. This CDR3 has 15 amino acids. The germline V gene has CDR1 LGHDT and CDR2 YNNKEL (reference sequence). CDR3 in amino acids: CASSQGTGTYNEQFF. The CDR3 coding sequence is TGTGCCAGCAGCCAAGGGACAGGTACCTACAATGAGCAGTTCTTC.

The chain joins TRBV28 to TRBJ2-2, with TRBD2 matching 14 bases. The CDR3 length is 18 residues. The germline gives CDR1 MDHEN, CDR2 SYDVKM. V lost 2 bases, J lost 5 bases, and 7 bases stayed unmatched. CDR3 nucleotide sequence: TGTGCCAGCAGTTTACCGACTAGCGGGAGGGCCAGGACCGGGGAGCTGTTTTTT. It encodes CASSLPTSGRARTGELFF.

The CDR3 nucleotides read TGTGCCAGCAGCTTGTCGCCGGAATCCCTCTATGGCTACACCTTC. Protein: CASSLSPESLYGYTF. The chain couples TRBV5-4 to TRBJ1-2, with unresolved D. The CDR3 is 15 amino acids. Germline CDR1 and CDR2: SGHNT and YYREEE (reference sequence). The germline V and J ends were trimmed by 1 base and 4 bases, with 14 bases remaining between them.

This clone was detected only once. This sample also contains other DNA sequences that code for the same CDR3. CDR3 in DNA: TGTGCCAGCAGCGAACTCGAGGCGGGAGAGACCCAGTACTTC. This codes for CASSELEAGETQYF. The V and J genes are TRBV2 and TRBJ2-5; D may be TRBD2 (5 bases). Looked up from germline, CDR1 is SNHLY and CDR2 is FYNNEI. V was shortened by 6 bases and J by 4 bases, with 15 bases between the two germline ends. The CDR3 spans 14 residues.

The chain uses TRBV5-8 and TRBJ1-4; 10 bases fit TRBD1. J was trimmed by 6 bases and V by 4 bases; bases with no gene match: 12. Germline V gene lookup returns CDR1 SGHTS and CDR2 YDEGEE. The CDR3 has 17 residues. The CDR3 nucleotides are TGTGCCAGCAGCGATGGGACAGGGGCCCGTGGTGATGAAAAACTGTTTTTT. It codes for CASSDGTGARGDEKLFF.

This clone was seen only a few times. The gene calls are TRBV2 and TRBJ2-1; unclear D gene. CDR1 is SNHLY and CDR2 is FYNNEI in the germline V gene. The CDR3 contains 15 residues. Trimming left V 3 bases short and J 0 bases short, with 9 bases between. For the CDR3, the DNA is TGTGCCAGCAGTGACAGGTTTAGCTCCTACAATGAGCAGTTCTTC. Translated, it gives CASSDRFSSYNEQFF. Based on the CDR3 plus reference TRBV2 and TRBJ2-1, the full variable domain is EPEVTQTPSHQVTQMGQEVILRCVPISNHLYFYWYRQILGQKVEFLVSFYNNEISEKSEIFDDQFSVERPDGSNFTLKIRSTKLEDSAMYFCASSDRFSSYNEQFFGPGTRLTVL.

The rearrangement uses TRBV6-4 and TRBJ2-2; D ambiguous. With 2 bases removed from V and 4 bases from J, the gap between germline ends came to 5 bases. The CDR3 has 13 residues. Germline V lookup: CDR1 MRHNA, CDR2 SNTAGT. In nucleotides, the CDR3 is TGTGCCAGCAGTGACAGGGCCACCGGGGAGCTGTTTTTT. It codes for CASSDRATGELFF.

This clone showed up just once. The chain couples TRBV5-6 to TRBJ2-7, with a tentative D call TRBD2 (6 bases). Germline CDR1 and CDR2: SGHDT and YYEEEE. CDR3 length: 16 residues. With 0 bases removed from V and 0 bases from J, the gap between germline ends came to 13 bases. CDR3: CASSLVDPGSSYEQYF. CDR3 sequence (DNA): TGTGCCAGCAGCTTGGTGGACCCCGGGAGCTCCTACGAGCAGTACTTC.

The chain couples TRBV24-1 to TRBJ2-1; D unclear. The CDR3 loop spans 15 amino acids. Trimming removed 9 bases from V and 6 bases from J, with 20 bases in between. Germline CDR1 is KGHDR and CDR2 is SFDVKD. CDR3 coding DNA: TGTGCCACCGGAACCATTGCGGCCAGCTTCAATGAGCAGTTCTTC. It specifies CATGTIAASFNEQFF.

The chain uses TRBV19 and TRBJ2-7; TRBD1 is a possible D gene (8 bases). Germline loops: CDR1 LNHDA, CDR2 SQIVND (reference sequence). Deletions cut 4 bases from V and 0 bases from J, with 16 bases between. The CDR3 has 16 amino acids. CDR3 residues: CASSTGGGQGSYEQYF. CDR3 in DNA: TGTGCCAGTAGTACGGGAGGTGGACAGGGCTCCTACGAGCAGTACTTC. The full variable domain, its missing parts supplied by reference TRBV19 and TRBJ2-7, is DGGITQSPKYLFRKEGQNVTLSCEQNLNHDAMYWYRQDPGQGLRLIYYSQIVNDFQKGDIAEGYSVSREKKESFPLTVTSAQKNPTAFYLCASSTGGGQGSYEQYFGPGTRLTVT.

The chain joins TRBV7-9 to TRBJ2-7; the match to TRBD1 covers 9 bases. The ends lost 6 bases at V and 2 bases at J; junction bases unmatched: 5. The CDR3 runs 14 residues. Germline assignment: CDR1 SEHNR and CDR2 FQNEAQ (reference sequence). CDR3 nucleotides: TGTGCCAGCAGTACAACAGGGGGCCCCTACGAGCAGTACTTC. Amino acids: CASSTTGGPYEQYF. Full variable domain (missing parts from reference TRBV7-9 and TRBJ2-7): DTGVSQNPRHKITKRGQNVTFRCDPISEHNRLYWYRQTLGQGPEFLTYFQNEAQLEKSRLLSDRFSAERPKGSFSTLEIQRTEQGDSAMYLCASSTTGGPYEQYFGPGTRLTVT.

This clone showed up just once. The CDR3 loop reads CASSSVVGTEAFF. The CDR3 DNA follows: TGTGCCAGCAGCTCGGTTGTGGGCACTGAAGCTTTCTTT. The chain is built from TRBV7-9 and TRBJ1-1; D not resolved. Germline CDR1 reads SEHNR; CDR2 reads FQNEAQ (reference sequence). This CDR3 comprises 13 residues. The germline V and J ends were trimmed by 4 bases and 4 bases, with 10 bases remaining between them.

The gene calls are TRBV4-3 and TRBJ1-2; D not resolved. Trimming left V 0 bases short and J 7 bases short, with 9 bases between. Germline CDR1 LGHNA, CDR2 YSLEER. The CDR3 sequence is 13 residues long. CDR3 protein: CASSQDYGVGYTF. Written as DNA, the CDR3 is TGCGCCAGCAGCCAAGATTACGGGGTTGGCTACACCTTC.

The chain has TRBV19 and TRBJ1-2; D is perhaps TRBD1 (6 bases). V was clipped by 0 bases and J by 3 bases, with 14 bases between them. CDR3 length: 16 residues. Per germline, CDR1 LNHDA and CDR2 SQIVND (reference sequence). CDR3 DNA: TGTGCCAGTAGTATAGATACTTCTGGACAGTACTATGGCTACACCTTC. It is translated as CASSIDTSGQYYGYTF.

The sample holds one count of this clone. The CDR3 bases are TGTGCCAGCAGTCGCGGGACAGGTTCAGGAAACACCATATATTTT. This codes for CASSRGTGSGNTIYF. The V and J genes are TRBV5-4 and TRBJ1-3; 8 nucleotides line up with TRBD1. Germline V CDR1 and CDR2: SGHNT, YYREEE (reference sequence). V gave up 5 bases and J gave up 4 bases; unmatched junction bases: 8. The CDR3 covers 15 residues.

The chain couples TRBV10-3 to TRBJ2-7; TRBD2 is a possible D gene (5 bases). The germline V gene has CDR1 ENHRY and CDR2 SYGVKD. Trimming took off 0 bases at V and 4 bases at J, with 19 bases between the two ends. The length of the CDR3 is 17 residues. The CDR3 loop reads CAISESNLGFGEYEQYF. The CDR3 DNA reads TGTGCCATCAGTGAGTCCAACCTCGGATTCGGGGAATACGAGCAGTACTTC.

The V call is TRBV29-1, the J call TRBJ1-1; D not certain. Looked up from germline, CDR1 is SQVTM and CDR2 is ANQGSEA. The ends were cut back, 4 bases at V and 6 bases at J, with 12 bases in the middle. The CDR3 totals 12 residues. The CDR3, as DNA: TGCAGCGTTGTTTGGTGGGGATCTGAAGCTTTCTTT. This sequence encodes CSVVWWGSEAFF.

CDR3 sequence reads: CASADSFNQPQHF. DNA of the CDR3: TGTGCCAGCGCTGACAGTTTCAATCAGCCCCAGCATTTT. The chain couples TRBV27 to TRBJ1-5; tentatively, D is TRBD1 (5 bases). The CDR3 length is 13 residues. Germline V gene sequence: CDR1 MNHEY, CDR2 SMNVEV (reference sequence). V lost 8 bases to trimming and J lost 3 bases, with 11 bases between them.